Presented here are 16 T cell receptor beta chains from one specimen sequenced in a study of Ad26.COV2.S vaccination and SARS-CoV-2 variants (dated by TCRdb to 2020 to 2022). The sample's treatment or condition, from its label and the paper: about 20 received Ad26.COV2.S at low or high dose, single or two shots; five or six received placebo; per-sample allocation not given. Repertoires of vaccine and placebo recipients were sequenced from samples taken on day 63 after the first injection. The library came from the immunoSEQ multiplex PCR assay. TCRdb's version of the immuneACCESS table is confined to in-frame rearrangements and falls short of the full clone set. An unresolved V gene accounts for under half of the shortfall where checked; the remainder is of unknown origin. In all, the sample holds roughly 500,000 clones, and roughly 89% of those were seen once. Approximately 2.5% of the sample goes to the ten largest clones.

This specimen consisted of peripheral blood, obtained in a trial of Ad26.COV2.S vaccine versus placebo. The receptors originated from a person aged 18-65 years who received the Ad26.COV2.S COVID-19 vaccine or a placebo.

V gene TRBV18 combines with J gene TRBJ1-1; D is uncertain. This CDR3 is 16 amino acids long. V was trimmed by 3 bases and J by 4 bases, leaving 18 bases between them. In germline, CDR1 is KGHSH, CDR2 LQKENI. The chain's CDR3 is CASSPSILGWSTEAFF. The CDR3, as DNA: TGTGCCAGCTCACCGAGCATTCTTGGGTGGAGCACTGAAGCTTTCTTT.

The gene calls are TRBV30 and TRBJ2-5; D tentatively fits TRBD1 or TRBD2 (6 bases each). The germline V gene encodes CDR1 GTSNPN and CDR2 SVGIG (reference sequence). Trimming took 4 bases from V and 3 from J, leaving 15 bases between them. The CDR3 length is 14 residues. The CDR3 DNA reads TGTGCCTGGACACGGGGGCCCGGGGAAGAGACCCAGTACTTC. It yields the protein CAWTRGPGEETQYF.

This sequence joins TRBV7-9 and TRBJ2-7; D may match TRBD1 or TRBD2 (5 bases each). CDR1 is SEHNR and CDR2 is FQNEAQ in the germline V gene (reference sequence). This CDR3 region has 14 residues. Trimming took 1 base from V and 5 from J, leaving 12 bases between them. The CDR3 here is CASSLGERGDEQYF. The CDR3 DNA reads TGTGCCAGCAGCTTAGGGGAGAGGGGCGACGAGCAGTACTTC.

The rearrangement joins TRBV30 to TRBJ1-2, with a possible D match to TRBD1 (6 bases). CDR3 length equals 11 residues. V gave up 2 bases and J gave up 7 bases, with 8 bases separating them. Germline V gives CDR1 GTSNPN, CDR2 SVGIG (reference sequence). CDR3 sequence reads: CAWSWTVGYTF. CDR3 nucleotides: TGTGCCTGGAGTTGGACAGTTGGCTACACCTTC.

This chain connects TRBV7-2 to TRBJ2-3; TRBD2 agrees at 9 bases. V lost 3 bases to trimming and J lost 3 bases; unmatched junction nucleotides: 4. The CDR3 has 15 residues. Germline CDR1 and CDR2: SGHTA and FQGNSA. The CDR3 nucleotides are TGTGCCAGCAGCTTCGGGACTAGCCTGACAGATACGCAGTATTTT. Its protein product is CASSFGTSLTDTQYF.

The rearrangement links TRBV18 to TRBJ1-1; D remains ambiguous. The germline gives CDR1 KGHSH, CDR2 LQKENI. Trimming shortened V by 2 bases and J by 1 base, and 5 bases separated the two germline ends. The CDR3 covers 13 residues. The CDR3 sequence is CASSPMRNTEAFF. The CDR3, as DNA: TGTGCCAGCTCACCAATGAGGAACACTGAAGCTTTCTTT.

The CDR3 sequence: CASSLVSSSGGIQETQYF. The CDR3 coding sequence is TGTGCCAGCAGCTTAGTATCCTCTAGCGGGGGGATCCAAGAGACCCAGTACTTC. The chain links TRBV7-2 to TRBJ2-5, with TRBD2 matching 11 bases. This CDR3 contains 18 residues. J gave up 1 base and V 1 base, and 8 bases lay outside the gene matches. CDR1 and CDR2 from the germline V gene are SGHTA and FQGNSA.

CDR3 residues: CASSWGQGRWAGELFF. The CDR3 region has the DNA TGTGCCAGCAGTTGGGGACAGGGTAGATGGGCCGGGGAGCTGTTTTTT. The chain recombines TRBV28 with TRBJ2-2; 9 positions agree with TRBD1. CDR1 is MDHEN, CDR2 SYDVKM, per germline. CDR3 length: 16 amino acids. The V and J ends lost 4 bases and 6 bases, in that order; junction bases with no gene match: 9.

This chain uses TRBV4-2 with TRBJ2-3, with 9 bases matching TRBD2. CDR1 and CDR2 (germline): LGHNA, YNFKEQ. This CDR3 is 15 amino acids long. The V gene end was trimmed by 4 bases and the J gene end by 1 base; junction bases not matched to a gene: 3. The CDR3 DNA reads TGTGCCAGCAGCCTAGAGCGGGGGGGCACAGATACGCAGTATTTT. It translates to CASSLERGGTDTQYF.

The CDR3 sequence is CASQGQGTGELFF. The CDR3 coding sequence is TGTGCCAGCCAAGGGCAGGGCACCGGGGAGCTGTTTTTT. The chain combines TRBV6-1 with TRBJ2-2, with D perhaps matching TRBD1 (5 bases). Germline V lookup: CDR1 MNHNS, CDR2 SASEGT. The V and J ends lost 8 bases and 4 bases respectively, with 11 bases between them. The CDR3 spans 13 residues.

The chain couples TRBV7-9 to TRBJ2-2; 10 bases are a match to TRBD1. Per germline, CDR1 SEHNR and CDR2 FQNEAQ (reference sequence). This CDR3 is 18 amino acids long. The trim removed 7 bases at V and 3 bases at J, leaving 14 bases unmatched. The CDR3 DNA reads TGTGCCAGCACCCTCTTCGAGGACAGGGGGAGAGACACCGGGGAGCTGTTTTTT. As protein: CASTLFEDRGRDTGELFF. The whole variable domain, filled in from reference TRBV7-9 and TRBJ2-2, reads DTGVSQNPRHKITKRGQNVTFRCDPISEHNRLYWYRQTLGQGPEFLTYFQNEAQLEKSRLLSDRFSAERPKGSFSTLEIQRTEQGDSAMYLCASTLFEDRGRDTGELFFGEGSRLTVL.

V is TRBV21-1 and J is TRBJ2-7; the listed D gene, TRBD1, was not tested against the DNA. TRBV21-1 is reported as a pseudogene. This CDR3 contains 15 residues. This CDR3 is CASSSARTGPLEQYV. CDR3 nucleotides: TGTGCCAGCAGCAGTGCCAGGACAGGCCCCCTCGAGCAGTACGTC.

J is TRBJ2-3 and V is TRBV2; D gene ambiguous. Germline V CDR1 and CDR2: SNHLY, FYNNEI. With 7 bases removed from V and 1 base from J, the gap between germline ends came to 12 bases. The CDR3 covers 14 residues. CDR3 region: CASKLGIGTDTQYF. In DNA form, the CDR3 reads TGTGCCAGCAAACTGGGTATTGGCACAGATACGCAGTATTTT.

The chain employs TRBV7-8 and TRBJ2-7; D is perhaps TRBD1 or TRBD2 (6 bases each). Trimming cost V 0 bases and J 1 base, with 13 bases left between them. CDR1 and CDR2 from the germline V gene are SGHVS and FQNEAQ. This CDR3 has 16 residues. The CDR3 spells CASSLAGGYDSYEQYV. In nucleotides, the CDR3 is TGTGCCAGCAGCTTAGCGGGGGGCTACGATTCCTACGAGCAGTACGTC.

This rearrangement joins TRBV9 to TRBJ2-1; TRBD1 is a possible D gene (6 bases). Per germline, CDR1 SGDLS and CDR2 YYNGEE. The CDR3 length is 18 residues. Trimming cost V 3 bases and J 4 bases, with 23 bases left between them. This CDR3 reads CASSASQGPGTPYNEQFF. The CDR3 bases are TGTGCCAGCAGCGCCTCCCAAGGCCCCGGGACACCGTACAATGAGCAGTTCTTC.

The chain employs TRBV4-3 and TRBJ1-1; maybe TRBD1 (5 bases). Trimming took 0 bases from V and 6 from J, leaving 17 bases between them. There are 16 residues in the CDR3. Germline-derived CDR1 and CDR2 are LGHNA and YSLEER. In nucleotides, the CDR3 is TGCGCCAGCAGCCAAGATCGGGGGAGTGGGATCCCTGAAGCTTTCTTT. This encodes CASSQDRGSGIPEAFF.